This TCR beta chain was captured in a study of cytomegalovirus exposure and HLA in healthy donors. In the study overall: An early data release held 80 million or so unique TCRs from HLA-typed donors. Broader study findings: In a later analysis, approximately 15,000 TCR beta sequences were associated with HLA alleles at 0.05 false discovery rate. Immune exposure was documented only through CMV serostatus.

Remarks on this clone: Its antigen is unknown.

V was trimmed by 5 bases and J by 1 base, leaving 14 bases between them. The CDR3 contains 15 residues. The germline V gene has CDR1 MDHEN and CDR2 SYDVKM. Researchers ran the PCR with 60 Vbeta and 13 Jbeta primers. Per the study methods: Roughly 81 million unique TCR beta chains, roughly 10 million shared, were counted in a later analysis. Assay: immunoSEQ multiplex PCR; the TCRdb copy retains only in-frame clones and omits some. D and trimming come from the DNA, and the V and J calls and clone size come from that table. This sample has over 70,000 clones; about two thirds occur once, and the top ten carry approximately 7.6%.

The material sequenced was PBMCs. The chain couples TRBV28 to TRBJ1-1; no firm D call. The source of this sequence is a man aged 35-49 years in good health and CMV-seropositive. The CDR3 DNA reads TGTGCCAGCAGTCCCATGAGGGCCAAGAACACTGAAGCTTTCTTT. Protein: CASSPMRAKNTEAFF. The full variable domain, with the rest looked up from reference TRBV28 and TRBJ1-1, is DVKVTQSSRYLVKRTGEKVFLECVQDMDHENMFWYRQDPGLGLRLIYFSYDVKMKEKGDIPEGYSVSREKKERFSLILESASTNQTSMYLCASSPMRAKNTEAFFGQGTRLTVV.